This record looks at one TCR beta chain sequence and its context. TCRdb reprocessed the 5' RACE reads and stores each CDR3 protein as one record, lacking DNA. The sample totals fewer than 550,000 distinct CDR3 sequences. The data stem from a study of T cells expressing NK-cell markers. The CDR3 has 14 residues. In germline, CDR1 is SGHRS, CDR2 YFSETQ. This rearrangement joins TRBV5-1 to TRBJ1-2. The specimen sequenced was blood T cells: a sorted CD56 or NKG2C T cell subset, CD4+ or CD8+ T cells, or bulk PBMC T cells (not recorded which). The TCR was taken from a woman between 45 and 65 years old in good health. CDR3: CASSLALGSYGYTF.